The clone carrying this TCR beta chain has more than one count but fewer than ten. The sample originates from a study of molecular identifiers for immune sequencing clone quantification. The CDR3 sequence is 12 residues long. Germline-derived CDR1 and CDR2 are SGHDT and YYEEEE. Trimming removed 2 bases from V and 3 bases from J, with 5 bases in between. TCRdb reanalysed the PCR reads using MiXCR and keeps one entry per CDR3 protein. The sample has about 100,000 distinct CDR3 sequences; about 35% are singletons. The chain couples TRBV5-6 to TRBJ1-1; D call uncertain. The sequenced material came from naive CD8+ T cells from blood, with Jurkat cell RNA spiked in. Sample subset: FACS-sorted CD8+CD4-CCR7+CD45RA+ naive T cells. The sequence derives from a human donor in good health. Some libraries in this study had Jurkat cell RNA spiked in. The CDR3 coding sequence is TGTGCCAGCAGCTTTGCGTACACTGAAGCTTTCTTT. As protein: CASSFAYTEAFF.